This entry concerns a single T cell receptor (beta chain). Its antigen is still unknown. Germline is not matched at one junction end, which may reflect a read error. Each CDR3 protein is one row after TCRdb ran MiXCR on the 5' RACE reads. The repertoire has about 350,000 distinct CDR3 sequences, approximately 13% of them found once; the top ten carry about 24%. This entry belongs to a study of T-cell memory formation after mild COVID-19. Study details: TCR clusters showed largely donor specificity. Broader study findings: Clones that shrank (day 15 to 85) were balanced CD4/CD8, whereas later expanders leaned CD4+. Second-wave clones with a day 37 peak had unconfirmed SARS-CoV-2 specificity. Mainly in CM and EM were contracting CD4+ clones; CD8+ were in EMRA.

Germline V lookup: CDR1 MGHRA, CDR2 YSYEKL. The CDR3 runs 15 residues. V gene TRBV4-1 combines with J gene TRBJ2-3, with D possibly being TRBD2 (6 bases). Material for sequencing was PBMCs or a T cell subset sorted from them (not recorded which). The clonotype was recovered from a man in his late teens or twenties who had mild COVID-19 (a few samples of this study predate the infection). Cell type and time point are not known. CDR3 sequence: CASSQGWGDTDTQYF. The CDR3 nucleotides are TGCGCCAGCAGTCAAGGTTGGGGGGACACAGATACGCAGTATTTT.